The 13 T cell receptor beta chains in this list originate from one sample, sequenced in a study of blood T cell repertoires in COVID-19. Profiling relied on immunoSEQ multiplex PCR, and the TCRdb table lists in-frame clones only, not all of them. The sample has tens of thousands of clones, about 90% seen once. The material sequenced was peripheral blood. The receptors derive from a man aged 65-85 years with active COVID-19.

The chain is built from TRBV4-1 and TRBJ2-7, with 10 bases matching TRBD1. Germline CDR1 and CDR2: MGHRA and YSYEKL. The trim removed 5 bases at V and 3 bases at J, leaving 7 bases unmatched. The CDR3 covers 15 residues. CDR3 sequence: CASSSLTGGGYEQYF. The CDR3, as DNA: TGCGCCAGCAGCTCCTTGACAGGGGGCGGCTACGAGCAGTACTTC.

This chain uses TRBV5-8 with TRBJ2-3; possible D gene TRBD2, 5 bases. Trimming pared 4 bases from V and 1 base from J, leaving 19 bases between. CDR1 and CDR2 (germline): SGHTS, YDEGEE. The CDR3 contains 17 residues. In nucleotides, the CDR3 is TGTGCCAGCAGCCCCAAGGACTCCCCAAGGCGCACAGATACGCAGTATTTT. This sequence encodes CASSPKDSPRRTDTQYF.

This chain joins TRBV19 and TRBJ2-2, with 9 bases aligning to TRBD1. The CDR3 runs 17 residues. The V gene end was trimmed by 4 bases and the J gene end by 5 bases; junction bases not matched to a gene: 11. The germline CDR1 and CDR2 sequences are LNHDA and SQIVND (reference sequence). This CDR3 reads CASSSRDRGRGTGELFF. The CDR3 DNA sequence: TGTGCCAGTAGTAGCAGAGACAGGGGGAGAGGGACCGGGGAGCTGTTTTTT.

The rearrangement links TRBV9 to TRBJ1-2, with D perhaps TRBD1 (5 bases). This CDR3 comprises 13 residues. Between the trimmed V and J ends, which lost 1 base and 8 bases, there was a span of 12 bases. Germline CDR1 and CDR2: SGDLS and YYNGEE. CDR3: CASSVSGGDGYTF. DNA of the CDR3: TGTGCCAGCAGCGTATCGGGGGGAGACGGCTACACCTTC. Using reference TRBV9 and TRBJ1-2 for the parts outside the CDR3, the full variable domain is DSGVTQTPKHLITATGQRVTLRCSPRSGDLSVYWYQQSLDQGLQFLIQYYNGEERAKGNILERFSAQQFPDLHSELNLSSLELGDSALYFCASSVSGGDGYTFGSGTRLTVV.

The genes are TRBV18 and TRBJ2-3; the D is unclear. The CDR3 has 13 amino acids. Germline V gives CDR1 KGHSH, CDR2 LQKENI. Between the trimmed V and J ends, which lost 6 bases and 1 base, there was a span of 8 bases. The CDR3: CASSPPGTDTQYF. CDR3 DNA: TGTGCCAGCTCCCCTCCCGGCACAGATACGCAGTATTTT.

CDR3 amino acids: CASSEWTVIYEQYF. DNA for the CDR3: TGTGCCAGCAGTGAATGGACAGTTATCTACGAGCAGTACTTC. V is TRBV6-1 and J is TRBJ2-7, with D possibly being TRBD1 (6 bases). CDR1 is MNHNS, CDR2 SASEGT, per germline. V shed 2 bases and J shed 3 bases, with 11 bases lying between them. The CDR3 is 14 residues long.

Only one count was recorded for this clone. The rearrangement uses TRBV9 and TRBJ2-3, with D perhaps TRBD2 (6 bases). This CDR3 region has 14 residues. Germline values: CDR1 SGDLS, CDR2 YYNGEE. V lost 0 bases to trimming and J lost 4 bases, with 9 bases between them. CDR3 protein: CASSVARGSDTQYF. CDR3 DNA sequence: TGTGCCAGCAGCGTAGCTCGGGGGTCAGATACGCAGTATTTT.

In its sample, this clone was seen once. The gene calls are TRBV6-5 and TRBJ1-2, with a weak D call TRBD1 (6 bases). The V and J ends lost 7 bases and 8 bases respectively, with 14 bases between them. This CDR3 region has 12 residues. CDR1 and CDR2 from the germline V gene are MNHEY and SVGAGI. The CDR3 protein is CASTKQGRGYTF. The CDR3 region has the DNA TGTGCCAGCACTAAACAGGGCCGGGGCTACACCTTC.

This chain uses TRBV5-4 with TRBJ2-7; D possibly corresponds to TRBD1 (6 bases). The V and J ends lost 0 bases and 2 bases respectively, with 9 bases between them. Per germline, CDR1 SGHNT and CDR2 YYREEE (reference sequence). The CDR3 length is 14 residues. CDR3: CASSLVSGAYEQYF. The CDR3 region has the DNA TGTGCCAGCAGCTTGGTCTCAGGGGCCTACGAGCAGTACTTC.

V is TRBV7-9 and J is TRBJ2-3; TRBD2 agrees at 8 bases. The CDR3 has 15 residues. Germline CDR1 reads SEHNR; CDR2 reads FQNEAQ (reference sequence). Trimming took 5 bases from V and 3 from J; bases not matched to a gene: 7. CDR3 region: CASSELAAGTDTQYF. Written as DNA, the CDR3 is TGTGCCAGCAGCGAACTAGCGGCCGGGACAGATACGCAGTATTTT.

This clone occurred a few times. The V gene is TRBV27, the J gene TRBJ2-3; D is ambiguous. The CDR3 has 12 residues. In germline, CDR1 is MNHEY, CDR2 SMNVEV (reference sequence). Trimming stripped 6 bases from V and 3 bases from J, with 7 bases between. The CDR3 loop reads CASSTRTDTQYF. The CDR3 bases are TGTGCCAGCAGCACTCGTACAGATACGCAGTATTTT.

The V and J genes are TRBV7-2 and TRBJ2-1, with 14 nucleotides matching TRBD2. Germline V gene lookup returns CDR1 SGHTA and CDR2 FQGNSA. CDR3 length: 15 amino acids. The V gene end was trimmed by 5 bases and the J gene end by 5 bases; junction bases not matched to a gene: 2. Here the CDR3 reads CASSLGLAGDNEQFF. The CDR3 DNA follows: TGTGCCAGCAGCCTGGGACTAGCGGGGGACAATGAGCAGTTCTTC.

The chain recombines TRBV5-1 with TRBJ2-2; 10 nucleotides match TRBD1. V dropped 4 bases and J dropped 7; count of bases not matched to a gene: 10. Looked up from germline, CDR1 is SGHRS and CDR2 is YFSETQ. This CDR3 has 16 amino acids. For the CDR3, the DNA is TGCGCCAGCAGCGCGGGACAGGGGACTCTGAGCGGGGAGCTGTTTTTT. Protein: CASSAGQGTLSGELFF. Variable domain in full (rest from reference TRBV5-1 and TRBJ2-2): KAGVTQTPRYLIKTRGQQVTLSCSPISGHRSVSWYQQTPGQGLQFLFEYFSETQRNKGNFPGRFSGRQFSNSRSEMNVSTLELGDSALYLCASSAGQGTLSGELFFGEGSRLTVL.